One and the same sample provided the 26 T cell receptor beta chains below, sequenced in a study of control samples from healthy donors and cancer patients. Sequencing was performed with immunoSEQ multiplex PCR; in TCRdb, only in-frame clones are kept and a portion is missing. Of 90,000 to 100,000 clones listed, 79% are singletons. Sequencing used blood. The receptors come from a woman in her 30s in good health.

This chain uses TRBV29-1 with TRBJ1-2; 7 nucleotides align to TRBD1. The CDR3 contains 14 residues. Per germline, CDR1 SQVTM and CDR2 ANQGSEA. Trimming removed 6 bases from V and 2 bases from J; junction bases left unmatched: 9. The CDR3, as DNA: TGCAGCGTCGCCGACAGGGTAATCAACTATGGCTACACCTTC. Encoded protein: CSVADRVINYGYTF.

This clone appeared once. This chain joins TRBV6-5 and TRBJ1-2; unclear D gene. The length of the CDR3 is 14 residues. CDR1 and CDR2 from the germline V gene are MNHEY and SVGAGI. With 8 bases removed from V and 2 bases from J, the gap between germline ends came to 15 bases. This CDR3 is CASASAGGNYGYTF. The DNA for the CDR3 is TGTGCCAGCGCATCGGCAGGCGGGAACTATGGCTACACCTTC.

This chain links TRBV4-2 with TRBJ2-3; 12 bases fit TRBD2. J lost 7 bases, V lost 3 bases, and 8 bases had no gene match. The CDR3 sequence is 16 residues long. Per germline, CDR1 LGHNA and CDR2 YNFKEQ. CDR3 sequence: CASSQDLAGGRYTQYF. CDR3 DNA sequence: TGTGCCAGCAGCCAGGACCTAGCGGGGGGGCGTTATACGCAGTATTTT.

V usage is TRBV5-5 and J usage is TRBJ1-5, with 7 bases identical to TRBD1. The V segment lost 3 bases and the J segment 8 bases; nucleotides outside the gene matches: 11. Germline CDR1 reads SGHKS; CDR2 reads YYEKEE (reference sequence). The CDR3 is 15 residues long. The CDR3 reads CASSWLGQHGEPQHF. The CDR3, as DNA: TGTGCCAGCAGCTGGCTGGGACAGCACGGGGAGCCCCAGCATTTT.

A note on this clone: Distinct nucleotide sequences in the sample also encode this CDR3. The V gene is TRBV30, the J gene TRBJ1-1; D not certain. V lost 3 bases, J lost 1 base, and 6 bases lay in between. Germline V lookup: CDR1 GTSNPN, CDR2 SVGIG (reference sequence). The CDR3 extends over 12 amino acids. The CDR3 DNA follows: TGTGCCTGGAGCTGGGGGAACACTGAAGCTTTCTTT. Translation: CAWSWGNTEAFF.

The CDR3: CASSVRDGGNTEAFF. DNA for the CDR3: TGTGCCAGCAGCGTAAGGGACGGCGGAAACACTGAAGCTTTCTTT. The chain carries TRBV9 and TRBJ1-1; D perhaps matches TRBD1 (5 bases). The germline V and J ends were trimmed by 1 base and 2 bases, with 12 bases remaining between them. The germline CDR1 and CDR2 sequences are SGDLS and YYNGEE. The CDR3 extends over 15 amino acids.

The chain is built from TRBV10-3 and TRBJ2-1; 9 nucleotides match TRBD2. The length of the CDR3 is 13 residues. With 10 bases clipped from V and 4 bases from J, the junction kept 5 bases outside the gene matches. CDR1 and CDR2 (germline): ENHRY, SYGVKD. The CDR3 DNA reads as TGTGCCACAGAGCGGGGGGAATACAATGAGCAGTTCTTC. As protein: CATERGEYNEQFF.

This chain links TRBV19 with TRBJ1-5; D call uncertain. The CDR3 totals 13 residues. Per the germline V gene, CDR1 is LNHDA and CDR2 is SQIVND (reference sequence). V lost 1 base and J 5 bases, leaving 6 bases between the germline ends. The CDR3 sequence: CASSIVWDQPQHF. For the CDR3, the DNA is TGTGCCAGTAGTATAGTGTGGGATCAGCCCCAGCATTTT.

The J gene is TRBJ2-1, the V gene TRBV18; 10 bases align to TRBD1. This CDR3 is 13 amino acids long. Germline CDR1 is KGHSH and CDR2 is LQKENI. V was pared by 4 bases and J by 8 bases, with 2 bases of the junction left unmatched. The CDR3: CASSLTGGHEQFF. The CDR3 DNA reads as TGTGCCAGCTCACTGACAGGGGGCCATGAGCAGTTCTTC.

This CDR3 reads CASSPGTRTRVRTEAFF. The CDR3 bases are TGTGCCAGCAGTCCCGGGACACGGACGCGGGTTAGGACTGAAGCTTTCTTT. V is TRBV2 and J is TRBJ1-1; maybe TRBD1 (6 bases). The V end lost 5 bases, the J end lost 5 bases, and 24 bases lay between the germline ends. The CDR3 is 17 residues long. Germline values: CDR1 SNHLY, CDR2 FYNNEI.

As for this clone: This sample includes further DNA sequences coding for the same CDR3. The chain has TRBV12-3 or TRBV12-4 and TRBJ2-3; D is unresolved. V lost 3 bases to trimming and J lost 6 bases, with 4 bases between them. The CDR3 is 11 residues long. This chain's CDR3 is CASSLSDTQYF. In DNA, the CDR3 is TGTGCCAGCAGTTTGTCGGATACGCAGTATTTT.

This chain joins TRBV6-2 or TRBV6-3 and TRBJ2-2, with D possibly TRBD1 on 6 matching bases. Trimming shortened V by 0 bases and J by 6 bases, and 17 bases separated the two germline ends. CDR3 size: 17 residues. Looked up from germline, CDR1 is MNHEY and CDR2 is SVGEGT. The CDR3 coding sequence is TGTGCCAGCAGTTACTCGAAGTACAGGGACCCCGCCGGGGAGCTGTTTTTT. Its translation is CASSYSKYRDPAGELFF.

V gene TRBV7-9 combines with J gene TRBJ1-6; TRBD1 agrees at 7 bases. Germline trimming cut 5 bases from V and 6 bases from J; bases unmatched to any gene: 16. CDR1 and CDR2 (germline): SEHNR, FQNEAQ (reference sequence). The CDR3 consists of 18 residues. CDR3 coding DNA: TGTGCCAGCAGCCCTGACAGGACAGGAGTTGCTGGTAATTCACCCCTCCACTTT. Translating it yields CASSPDRTGVAGNSPLHF. The variable domain in full, completed from reference TRBV7-9 and TRBJ1-6, reads DTGVSQNPRHKITKRGQNVTFRCDPISEHNRLYWYRQTLGQGPEFLTYFQNEAQLEKSRLLSDRFSAERPKGSFSTLEIQRTEQGDSAMYLCASSPDRTGVAGNSPLHFGNGTRLTVT.

The CDR3 region is CASSLDGGTGELFF. The CDR3 bases are TGCGCCAGCAGCTTGGACGGTGGCACCGGGGAGCTGTTTTTT. The rearrangement uses TRBV5-1 and TRBJ2-2; D gene unclear. In germline, CDR1 is SGHRS, CDR2 YFSETQ. The CDR3 has 14 residues. Trimming stripped 0 bases from V and 4 bases from J, with 7 bases between.

This rearrangement joins TRBV2 to TRBJ1-6; D call uncertain. Germline CDR1 SNHLY, CDR2 FYNNEI. The CDR3 sequence is 16 residues long. The germline V and J ends were trimmed by 6 bases and 0 bases, with 12 bases remaining between them. The CDR3 bases are TGTGCCAGCAGGCTATCGCTTTACTCCTATAATTCACCCCTCCACTTT. As protein: CASRLSLYSYNSPLHF.

The chain carries TRBV15 and TRBJ2-5; D remains ambiguous. In germline, CDR1 is LNHNV, CDR2 YYDKDF (reference sequence). CDR3 length: 13 residues. With 5 bases removed from V and 11 bases from J, the gap between germline ends came to 18 bases. CDR3 sequence reads: CATSRHEQEKQYF. The CDR3 DNA reads as TGTGCCACCAGCCGCCACGAGCAAGAGAAACAGTACTTC.

The chain uses TRBV5-1 and TRBJ2-2; TRBD1 aligns across 9 bases. The junction had 0 bases not matched to a gene; V was cut back by 7 bases and J by 5 bases. Per germline, CDR1 SGHRS and CDR2 YFSETQ. The length of the CDR3 is 12 residues. CDR3 in DNA: TGCGCCAGCGGACAGGGGACCGGGGAGCTGTTTTTT. Protein product: CASGQGTGELFF.

The rearrangement joins TRBV6-5 to TRBJ1-6, with a weak D call TRBD1 (6 bases). V dropped 6 bases and J dropped 7 bases, with 16 bases sitting between them. The CDR3 spans 15 residues. Germline V gene sequence: CDR1 MNHEY, CDR2 SVGAGI. CDR3 amino acids: CASRRGDNLNSPLHF. In DNA, the CDR3 is TGTGCCAGCAGAAGGGGGGACAACCTGAATTCACCCCTCCACTTT.

This clone was seen a handful of times. This chain connects TRBV6-1 to TRBJ1-2; 7 bases align to TRBD1. The V and J ends lost 0 bases and 7 bases, in that order; junction bases with no gene match: 11. Per germline, CDR1 MNHNS and CDR2 SASEGT. This CDR3 region has 16 residues. The CDR3 sequence is CASSEAPDRVSGGYTF. The CDR3 region has the DNA TGTGCCAGCAGTGAAGCGCCCGACAGGGTATCGGGTGGCTACACCTTC.

In regard to this clone: A junction boundary mismatches the germline segment, possibly from a read error. The CDR3 DNA follows: TGTGCCAGCTCATCACGACAGGGGAGCACCCTCTTT. This translates into CASSSRQGSTLF. The chain recombines TRBV18 with TRBJ1-3; 8 bases fit TRBD1. CDR1 is KGHSH, CDR2 LQKENI, per germline. The CDR3 contains 12 residues.

This rearrangement joins TRBV19 to TRBJ2-3, with 12 bases aligning to TRBD2. The germline gives CDR1 LNHDA, CDR2 SQIVND (reference sequence). Trimming at V came to 6 bases and at J to 0 bases, leaving 4 bases not matched to a gene. This CDR3 is built from 16 residues. CDR3 residues: CASRGLAGASTDTQYF. CDR3 nucleotide sequence: TGTGCCAGTAGGGGACTAGCGGGCGCTAGCACAGATACGCAGTATTTT. Full variable domain (missing parts from reference TRBV19 and TRBJ2-3): DGGITQSPKYLFRKEGQNVTLSCEQNLNHDAMYWYRQDPGQGLRLIYYSQIVNDFQKGDIAEGYSVSREKKESFPLTVTSAQKNPTAFYLCASRGLAGASTDTQYFGPGTRLTVL.

The chain recombines TRBV2 with TRBJ1-4, with D maybe TRBD1 (5 bases). The germline gives CDR1 SNHLY, CDR2 FYNNEI. With 6 bases removed from V and 10 bases from J, the gap between germline ends came to 21 bases. This CDR3 is built from 15 residues. The CDR3 region has the DNA TGTGCCAGCAGCGCCAACCCTGCGGCGGGGGGAAAACTGTTTTTT. This gives the protein CASSANPAAGGKLFF.

V gene TRBV19 combines with J gene TRBJ1-6; tentatively, D is TRBD1 (6 bases). CDR3 size: 16 residues. Trimming removed 3 bases from V and 7 bases from J, with 16 bases in between. The V gene's germline CDR1 is LNHDA and CDR2 SQIVND (reference sequence). The CDR3 protein is CASSIPLTGTNSPLHF. Here the CDR3 DNA reads TGTGCCAGTAGTATTCCCCTTACAGGGACGAATTCACCCCTCCACTTT.

This clone has a single count. The genes are TRBV30 and TRBJ1-2, with 7 positions matching TRBD1. Trimming at V came to 1 base and at J to 0 bases, leaving 11 bases not matched to a gene. The CDR3 extends over 17 amino acids. Germline V gene sequence: CDR1 GTSNPN, CDR2 SVGIG (reference sequence). This CDR3 reads CAWSAPLPGTANYGYTF. CDR3 in DNA: TGTGCCTGGAGTGCCCCCCTCCCTGGGACAGCTAACTATGGCTACACCTTC.

This clone was counted only a few times. The chain couples TRBV20-1 to TRBJ1-5, with a tentative D call TRBD1 (6 bases). The germline V gene has CDR1 DFQATT and CDR2 SNEGSKA (reference sequence). This CDR3 is built from 13 residues. V was trimmed by 3 bases and J by 1 base, leaving 7 bases between them. In nucleotides, the CDR3 is TGCAGTGCTAGTGGACAGAGCAATCAGCCCCAGCATTTT. It specifies CSASGQSNQPQHF.

The chain carries TRBV19 and TRBJ2-7; D uncertain. Germline V gene data show CDR1 as LNHDA and CDR2 as SQIVND (reference sequence). This CDR3 is 14 amino acids long. Trimming pared 3 bases from V and 3 bases from J, leaving 12 bases between. The CDR3 here is CASSISRFGYEQYF. The CDR3 DNA follows: TGTGCCAGTAGTATCTCCAGGTTCGGCTACGAGCAGTACTTC.